The sequence of this T cell receptor (beta chain) was determined in a study of blood T cell repertoires in COVID-19. The data were produced by immunoSEQ multiplex PCR, yet TCRdb's version contains in-frame clones alone and is incomplete. The table has fewer than 120,000 clones, more than 70% seen once. V lost 2 bases and J lost 4; bases outside the gene matches: 7. CDR1 MNHEY and CDR2 SVGAGI come from the germline V gene. The CDR3 runs to 15 residues. This chain uses TRBV6-5 with TRBJ2-7, with TRBD1 matching 8 bases. The receptor's source is a woman between 50 and 59 years old with acute or convalescent COVID-19. The sample comprised peripheral blood. For the CDR3, the DNA is TGTGCCAGCAGTTACCCCGACAGGGGACCGTACGAGCAGTACTTC. Amino acid sequence: CASSYPDRGPYEQYF.